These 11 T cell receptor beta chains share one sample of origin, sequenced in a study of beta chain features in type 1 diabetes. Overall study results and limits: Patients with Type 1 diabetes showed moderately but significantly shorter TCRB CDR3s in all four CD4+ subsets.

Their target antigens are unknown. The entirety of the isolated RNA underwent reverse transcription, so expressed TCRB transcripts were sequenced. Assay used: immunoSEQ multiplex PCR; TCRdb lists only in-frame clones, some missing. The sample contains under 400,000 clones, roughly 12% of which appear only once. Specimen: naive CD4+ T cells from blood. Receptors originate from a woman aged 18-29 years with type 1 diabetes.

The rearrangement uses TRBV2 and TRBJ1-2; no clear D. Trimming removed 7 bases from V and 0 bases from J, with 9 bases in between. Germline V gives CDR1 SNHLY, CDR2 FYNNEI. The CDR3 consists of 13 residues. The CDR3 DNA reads TGTGCCAGCATCGGGGATACTAACTATGGCTACACCTTC. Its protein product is CASIGDTNYGYTF.

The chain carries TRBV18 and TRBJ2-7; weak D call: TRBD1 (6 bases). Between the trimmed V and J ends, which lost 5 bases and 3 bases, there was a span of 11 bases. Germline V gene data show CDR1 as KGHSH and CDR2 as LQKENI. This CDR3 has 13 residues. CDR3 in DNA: TGTGCCAGCTCAGAAATGACAGGCTACGAGCAGTACTTC. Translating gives CASSEMTGYEQYF.

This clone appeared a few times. CDR3 loop: CASSLGGRDTDTQYF. The CDR3 DNA sequence: TGTGCCAGCAGCTTAGGAGGCCGCGACACAGATACGCAGTATTTT. The rearrangement uses TRBV11-1 and TRBJ2-3; D is undetermined. The CDR3 sequence is 15 residues long. CDR1 and CDR2 (germline): SGHAT, FQDESV (reference sequence). The V gene lost 1 base and the J gene lost 2 bases, with 10 bases spanning the gap.

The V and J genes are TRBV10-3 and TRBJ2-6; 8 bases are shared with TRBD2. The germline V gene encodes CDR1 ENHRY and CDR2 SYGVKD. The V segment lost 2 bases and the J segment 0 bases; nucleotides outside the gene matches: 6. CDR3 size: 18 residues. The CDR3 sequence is CAISEASGFVSGANVLTF. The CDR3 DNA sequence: TGTGCCATCAGTGAGGCTAGCGGGTTCGTCTCTGGGGCCAACGTCCTGACTTTC.

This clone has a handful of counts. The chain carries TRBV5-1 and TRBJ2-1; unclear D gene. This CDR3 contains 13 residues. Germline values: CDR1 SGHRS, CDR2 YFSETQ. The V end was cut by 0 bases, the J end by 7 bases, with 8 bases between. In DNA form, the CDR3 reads TGCGCCAGCAGCTTGGCCGTCAGGAATGAGCAGTTCTTC. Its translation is CASSLAVRNEQFF.

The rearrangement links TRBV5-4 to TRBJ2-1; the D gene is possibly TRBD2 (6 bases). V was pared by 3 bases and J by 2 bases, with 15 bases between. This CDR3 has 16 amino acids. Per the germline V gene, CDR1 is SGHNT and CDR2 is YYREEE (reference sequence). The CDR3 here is CASSSRRDTTYNEQFF. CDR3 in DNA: TGTGCCAGCAGCTCCAGGAGGGATACAACCTACAATGAGCAGTTCTTC.

CDR3 coding DNA: TGTGCCAGCAGCTTTGGTACAGGGGTGAACACTGAAGCTTTCTTT. Translation: CASSFGTGVNTEAFF. J is TRBJ1-1 and V is TRBV7-2, with 7 bases lining up with TRBD1. Germline assignment: CDR1 SGHTA and CDR2 FQGNSA. This CDR3 has 15 amino acids. The trim removed 3 bases at V and 0 bases at J, leaving 4 bases unmatched.

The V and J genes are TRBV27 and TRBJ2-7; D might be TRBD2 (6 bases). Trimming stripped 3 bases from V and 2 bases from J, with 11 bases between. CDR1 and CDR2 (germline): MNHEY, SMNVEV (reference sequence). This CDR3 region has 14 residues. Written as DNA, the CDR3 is TGTGCCAGCAGTTTTTCTGCGGGACCCTACGAGCAGTACTTC. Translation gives CASSFSAGPYEQYF.

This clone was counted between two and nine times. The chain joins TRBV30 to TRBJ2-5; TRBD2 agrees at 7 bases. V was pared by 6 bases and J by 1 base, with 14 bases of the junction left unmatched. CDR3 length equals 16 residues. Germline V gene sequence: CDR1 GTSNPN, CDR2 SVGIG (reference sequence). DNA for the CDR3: TGTGCCTGCTCTTCCAACTATTGGACTAGCCAAGAGACCCAGTACTTC. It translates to CACSSNYWTSQETQYF.

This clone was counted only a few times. CDR3 bases: TGCGCCAGCAGCCGGGGACTAGCGGGAGGCAATGAGCAGTTCTTC. It encodes CASSRGLAGGNEQFF. V and J are TRBV4-1 and TRBJ2-1; 15 bases are shared with TRBD2. CDR1 is MGHRA, CDR2 YSYEKL, per germline. This CDR3 has 15 residues. The V and J ends lost 4 bases and 6 bases, in that order; junction bases with no gene match: 1.

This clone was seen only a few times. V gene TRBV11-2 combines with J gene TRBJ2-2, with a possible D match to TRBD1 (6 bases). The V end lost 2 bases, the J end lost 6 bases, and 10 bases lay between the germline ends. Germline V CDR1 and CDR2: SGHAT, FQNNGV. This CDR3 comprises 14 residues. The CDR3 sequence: CASSLFRGAGELFF. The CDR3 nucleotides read TGTGCCAGCAGCTTATTCAGGGGCGCCGGGGAGCTGTTTTTT.